The 25 T cell receptor beta chains listed next were all sequenced from one sample in a study of STAT5B mutations in CD4+ large granular lymphocyte leukemia. Generated by immunoSEQ multiplex PCR, the TCRdb table keeps only in-frame clones and is missing some. Here the sample spans 25,000 to 35,000 clones, roughly 74% being singletons. Specimen: CD4+ T cells from blood buffy coats. All receptors come from a human donor in good health.

As DNA, the CDR3 is TGCGCCAGCAGACTGGACGGGGCCGTGAACACTGAAGCTTTCTTT. It is translated as CASRLDGAVNTEAFF. V and J are TRBV4-3 and TRBJ1-1, with D tentatively TRBD1 (5 bases). CDR1 is LGHNA, CDR2 YSLEER, per germline. V was shortened by 6 bases and J by 0 bases, with 14 bases between the two germline ends. The CDR3 length is 15 residues.

Remarks on this clone: The DNA is omitted, as the CDR3 cannot be located on it reliably, and the CDR3 follows TCRdb's listing. V and J are TRBV29-1 and TRBJ1-2; the table assigns TRBD1, which was not confirmed against the DNA. The CDR3 is made up of 11 amino acids, end residues included. CDR1 is SQVTM, CDR2 ANQGSEA, per germline. The CDR3 is CSVATGTLFTF.

This clone was observed a handful of times. The chain employs TRBV11-3 and TRBJ2-1; 8 bases are a match to TRBD2. The length of the CDR3 is 15 residues. Germline CDR1 is SGHNT and CDR2 is YENEEA. V lost 1 base and J lost 8; bases outside the gene matches: 7. Here the CDR3 DNA reads TGTGCCAGCAGCTTAGGGAGGCGGGGGGTCGATGAGCAGTTCTTC. As protein: CASSLGRRGVDEQFF.

This clone was seen a handful of times. The rearrangement links TRBV30 to TRBJ1-2; no clear D gene. V lost 3 bases and J 7 bases, leaving 6 bases between the germline ends. CDR3 length equals 10 residues. Germline loops: CDR1 GTSNPN, CDR2 SVGIG (reference sequence). The CDR3 reads CAWRGGGYTF. The CDR3 DNA reads as TGTGCCTGGAGGGGTGGTGGCTACACCTTC. Supplemented by reference TRBV30 and TRBJ1-2, the full variable domain reads SQTIHQWPATLVQPVGSPLSLECTVEGTSNPNLYWYRQAAGRGLQLLFYSVGIGQISSEVPQNLSASRPQDRQFILSSKKLLLSDSGFYLCAWRGGGYTFGSGTRLTVV.

J is TRBJ1-5 and V is TRBV4-1; the D gene is possibly TRBD1 (5 bases). This CDR3 contains 18 residues. Germline V gene data show CDR1 as MGHRA and CDR2 as YSYEKL. The V end was cut by 1 base, the J end by 0 bases, with 16 bases between. CDR3 loop: CASSQGEIDSHSNQPQHF. In DNA, the CDR3 is TGCGCCAGCAGCCAAGGGGAAATCGACAGCCATAGCAATCAGCCCCAGCATTTT.

This clone was seen only a few times. The V call is TRBV6-6, the J call TRBJ1-1; D unresolved. Trimming took off 5 bases at V and 1 base at J, with 11 bases between the two ends. The CDR3 sequence is 14 residues long. Germline V gene sequence: CDR1 MNHNY, CDR2 SVGAGI (reference sequence). In DNA, the CDR3 is TGTGCCAGCAGTCCCCCGCTGGGGAACACTGAAGCTTTCTTT. As protein: CASSPPLGNTEAFF.

V gene TRBV7-8 combines with J gene TRBJ1-1; the D gene is possibly TRBD1 (6 bases). The CDR3 consists of 14 residues. The germline V gene encodes CDR1 SGHVS and CDR2 FQNEAQ. V was cut by 0 bases and J by 5 bases, with 10 bases left in between. The CDR3 DNA reads as TGTGCCAGCAGCTTAGCCGGGGGCAAGACTGAAGCTTTCTTT. Amino acid sequence: CASSLAGGKTEAFF.

In its sample, this clone was seen a few times. The chain has TRBV19 and TRBJ1-2, with a tentative D call TRBD1 (6 bases). Trimming stripped 6 bases from V and 4 bases from J, with 15 bases between. CDR1 is LNHDA, CDR2 SQIVND, per germline (reference sequence). The CDR3 is 14 residues long. CDR3 DNA sequence: TGTGCCAGTAGATCACAGGGTTTCGGCTATGGCTACACCTTC. This gives the protein CASRSQGFGYGYTF.

This clone was found a few times. The chain recombines TRBV6-1 with TRBJ1-1, with TRBD1 identical over 10 bases. The CDR3 is 15 amino acids. Per the germline V gene, CDR1 is MNHNS and CDR2 is SASEGT. V shed 7 bases, J shed 4 bases, and the junction held 9 bases outside the gene matches. The CDR3 loop is CASTWDRGVGTEAFF. The CDR3 DNA follows: TGTGCCAGCACCTGGGACAGGGGAGTGGGCACTGAAGCTTTCTTT.

The V call is TRBV2, the J call TRBJ2-5; 13 nucleotides align to TRBD2. Germline V lookup: CDR1 SNHLY, CDR2 FYNNEI. The CDR3 sequence is 14 residues long. With 8 bases clipped from V and 4 bases from J, the junction kept 4 bases outside the gene matches. The CDR3 region is CASGLAGVRETQYF. The CDR3, as DNA: TGTGCCAGCGGACTAGCGGGAGTTCGAGAGACCCAGTACTTC.

The sample holds a few counts of this clone. The chain's CDR3 is CASSSRNDREGKLFF. Written as DNA, the CDR3 is TGTGCCAGCAGCTCCCGAAACGACAGGGAGGGAAAACTGTTTTTT. V is TRBV7-9 and J is TRBJ1-4; 7 nucleotides align to TRBD1. The CDR3 contains 15 residues. The germline gives CDR1 SEHNR, CDR2 FQNEAQ (reference sequence). V dropped 4 bases and J dropped 10; count of bases not matched to a gene: 12.

V usage is TRBV6-1 and J usage is TRBJ1-1; D gene uncertain. Germline V gene lookup returns CDR1 MNHNS and CDR2 SASEGT. CDR3 length: 13 amino acids. With 7 bases removed from V and 3 bases from J, the gap between germline ends came to 12 bases. CDR3 in DNA: TGTGCCAGCATGGTCGCCGGATACACTGAAGCTTTCTTT. Its protein is CASMVAGYTEAFF.

The CDR3 DNA sequence: TGCGCCAGCAGCCGGATTGGGGGGCCAGGGGCTAATTCACCCCTCCACTTT. It codes for CASSRIGGPGANSPLHF. The V call is TRBV4-1, the J call TRBJ1-6; a weak D match, TRBD1 (6 bases). This CDR3 region has 17 residues. The V and J ends lost 4 bases and 6 bases respectively, with 19 bases between them. Germline V CDR1 and CDR2: MGHRA, YSYEKL.

J is TRBJ1-3 and V is TRBV4-1; a weak D match, TRBD1 (6 bases). V lost 4 bases and J 2 bases, leaving 12 bases between the germline ends. The CDR3 loop spans 15 amino acids. CDR1 and CDR2 from the germline V gene are MGHRA and YSYEKL. The CDR3 nucleotides are TGCGCCAGCAGCCGTGTCGGACAGACTGGAAACACCATATATTTT. It codes for CASSRVGQTGNTIYF.

The V and J genes are TRBV11-3 and TRBJ2-7, with 8 bases identical to TRBD1. This CDR3 is built from 14 residues. The J segment lost 2 bases and the V segment lost 5 bases, leaving 5 bases of the junction unmatched. Germline CDR1 SGHNT, CDR2 YENEEA. The CDR3 sequence: CASSPRDRTYEQYF. The CDR3 DNA reads TGTGCCAGCAGCCCCCGGGACAGGACCTACGAGCAGTACTTC.

This clone occurred once. The chain combines TRBV6-5 with TRBJ2-1, with TRBD1 matching over 7 bases. The CDR3 loop spans 15 amino acids. The germline V gene has CDR1 MNHEY and CDR2 SVGAGI. The V gene end was trimmed by 6 bases and the J gene end by 2 bases; junction bases not matched to a gene: 7. The CDR3 sequence is CASSPDRITYNEQFF. The CDR3 coding sequence is TGTGCCAGCAGCCCGGACAGGATAACCTACAATGAGCAGTTCTTC.

V gene TRBV6-6 combines with J gene TRBJ2-5, with 9 nucleotides matching TRBD1. The germline V gene encodes CDR1 MNHNY and CDR2 SVGAGI (reference sequence). The CDR3 is made up of 14 amino acids. V lost 5 bases and J lost 1; bases outside the gene matches: 2. The CDR3 coding sequence is TGTGCCAGCAGTCACAGGGGGCTCCAAGAGACCCAGTACTTC. It translates to CASSHRGLQETQYF.

The sample holds one count of this clone. This sequence joins TRBV5-4 and TRBJ1-1; D possibly corresponds to TRBD1 (6 bases). Germline V gene data show CDR1 as SGHNT and CDR2 as YYREEE (reference sequence). This CDR3 is 15 amino acids long. V lost 6 bases and J lost 4, with 19 bases in between. CDR3 bases: TGTGCCAGCAAAGGCGGCAGGGGAGGGATCACTGAAGCTTTCTTT. Amino acids: CASKGGRGGITEAFF.

This clone was observed a handful of times. V usage is TRBV2 and J usage is TRBJ1-1, with D possibly matching TRBD1 (5 bases). With 3 bases removed from V and 9 bases from J, the gap between germline ends came to 8 bases. The length of the CDR3 is 11 residues. Looked up from germline, CDR1 is SNHLY and CDR2 is FYNNEI. CDR3 in amino acids: CASSEGLKAFF. The CDR3 DNA is TGTGCCAGCAGTGAGGGGCTGAAAGCTTTCTTT. The complete variable domain, with remaining parts taken from reference TRBV2 and TRBJ1-1, reads EPEVTQTPSHQVTQMGQEVILRCVPISNHLYFYWYRQILGQKVEFLVSFYNNEISEKSEIFDDQFSVERPDGSNFTLKIRSTKLEDSAMYFCASSEGLKAFFGQGTRLTVV.

The chain has TRBV28 and TRBJ1-2; D call uncertain. V gave up 10 bases and J gave up 1 base, with 10 bases separating them. Germline assignment: CDR1 MDHEN and CDR2 SYDVKM. The CDR3 totals 12 residues. The CDR3 nucleotides read TGTGCCATCAGGCGGGGTAACTATGGCTACACCTTC. It yields the protein CAIRRGNYGYTF.

V and J are TRBV2 and TRBJ1-5, with D perhaps TRBD1 (6 bases). V was trimmed by 4 bases and J by 0 bases, leaving 10 bases between them. The CDR3 totals 15 residues. CDR1 and CDR2 from the germline V gene are SNHLY and FYNNEI. The CDR3 coding sequence is TGTGCCAGCAGTGTTAACAGGGTTAGCAATCAGCCCCAGCATTTT. Its translation is CASSVNRVSNQPQHF. Looking up the rest from reference TRBV2 and TRBJ1-5 gives the full variable domain: EPEVTQTPSHQVTQMGQEVILRCVPISNHLYFYWYRQILGQKVEFLVSFYNNEISEKSEIFDDQFSVERPDGSNFTLKIRSTKLEDSAMYFCASSVNRVSNQPQHFGDGTRLSIL.

The CDR3 region has the DNA TGTGCCAGCAGCTTAGGGCGGGGGGATCACAATGAGCAGTTCTTC. Its translation: CASSLGRGDHNEQFF. V usage is TRBV7-2 and J usage is TRBJ2-1, with 8 bases identical to TRBD2. V trimming: 1 base; J trimming: 5 bases; junction bases outside the gene matches: 4. This CDR3 comprises 15 residues. The V gene's germline CDR1 is SGHTA and CDR2 FQGNSA. Together with reference TRBV7-2 and TRBJ2-1, the CDR3 gives the full variable domain: GAGVSQSPSNKVTEKGKDVELRCDPISGHTALYWYRQSLGQGLEFLIYFQGNSAPDKSGLPSDRFSAERTGGSVSTLTIQRTQQEDSAVYLCASSLGRGDHNEQFFGPGTRLTVL.

This clone was counted only a few times. The chain couples TRBV4-3 to TRBJ1-5; the D is unclear. CDR1 and CDR2 (germline): LGHNA, YSLEER. The ends were cut back, 3 bases at V and 5 bases at J, with 14 bases in the middle. This CDR3 has 15 amino acids. The CDR3 DNA reads as TGCGCCAGCAGCCAGGAACTCTATCGGGATCAGCCCCAGCATTTT. Residues: CASSQELYRDQPQHF.

V and J are TRBV4-3 and TRBJ2-5; 8 positions agree with TRBD2. The J call may not be correct, given that the DNA end is closer to TRBJ2-7. The CDR3 sequence is 16 residues long. From germline, CDR1 is LGHNA and CDR2 YSLEER. The CDR3 DNA reads as TGCGCCAGCAGCCAAGATCAGACTAGCGCATCCTACGAGCAGTACTTC. Protein product: CASSQDQTSASYEQYF.

This CDR3 is CAWKVATAWGSNTGELFF. The DNA for the CDR3 is TGTGCCTGGAAGGTCGCAACGGCATGGGGTTCGAACACCGGGGAGCTGTTTTTT. The V and J genes are TRBV30 and TRBJ2-2; the D is unclear. The CDR3 is made up of 18 amino acids. Germline V gene lookup returns CDR1 GTSNPN and CDR2 SVGIG (reference sequence). Between the trimmed V and J ends, which lost 4 bases and 0 bases, there was a span of 21 bases.